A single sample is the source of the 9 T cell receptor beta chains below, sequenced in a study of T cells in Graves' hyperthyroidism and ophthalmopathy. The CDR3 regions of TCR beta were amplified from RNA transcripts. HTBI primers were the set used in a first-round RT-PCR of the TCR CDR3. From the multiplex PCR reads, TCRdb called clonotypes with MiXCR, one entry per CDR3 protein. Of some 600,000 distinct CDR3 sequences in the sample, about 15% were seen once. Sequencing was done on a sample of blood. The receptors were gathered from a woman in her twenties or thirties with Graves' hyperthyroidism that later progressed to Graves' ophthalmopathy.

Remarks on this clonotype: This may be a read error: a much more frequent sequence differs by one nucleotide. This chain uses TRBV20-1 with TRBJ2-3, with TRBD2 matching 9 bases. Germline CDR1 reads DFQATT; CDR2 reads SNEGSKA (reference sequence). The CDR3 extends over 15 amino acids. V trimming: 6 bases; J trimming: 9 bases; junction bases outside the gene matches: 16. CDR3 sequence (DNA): TGCAGTGCCCACACCCCGGAGCCAGCGGGAGGCACGCAGTATTTT. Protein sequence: CSAHTPEPAGGTQYF.

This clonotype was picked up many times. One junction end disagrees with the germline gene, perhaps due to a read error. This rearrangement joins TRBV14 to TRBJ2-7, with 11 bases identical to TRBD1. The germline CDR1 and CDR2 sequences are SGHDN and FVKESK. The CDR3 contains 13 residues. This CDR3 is CASSQGTGGEEYF. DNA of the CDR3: TGTGCCAGCAGCCAAGGGACAGGGGGCGAGGAGTACTTC.

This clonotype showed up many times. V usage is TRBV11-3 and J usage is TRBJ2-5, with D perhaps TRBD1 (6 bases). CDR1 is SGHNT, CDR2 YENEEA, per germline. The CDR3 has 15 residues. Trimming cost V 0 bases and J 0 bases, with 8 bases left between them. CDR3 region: CASSLDGQYQETQYF. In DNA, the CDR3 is TGTGCCAGCAGCTTAGATGGACAGTACCAAGAGACCCAGTACTTC.

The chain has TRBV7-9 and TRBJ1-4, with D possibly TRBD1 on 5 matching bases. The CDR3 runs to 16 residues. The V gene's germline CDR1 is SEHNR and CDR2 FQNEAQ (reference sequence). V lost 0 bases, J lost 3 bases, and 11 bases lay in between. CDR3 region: CASSLALEGSNEKLFF. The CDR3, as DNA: TGTGCCAGCAGCTTAGCGCTTGAGGGGTCTAATGAAAAACTGTTTTTT.

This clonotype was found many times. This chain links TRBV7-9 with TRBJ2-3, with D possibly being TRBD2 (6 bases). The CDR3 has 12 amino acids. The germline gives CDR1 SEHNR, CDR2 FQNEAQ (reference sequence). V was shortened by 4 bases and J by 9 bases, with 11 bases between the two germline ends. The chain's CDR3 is CASSSDRGTQYF. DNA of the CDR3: TGTGCCAGCAGCTCAGATCGGGGGACGCAGTATTTT. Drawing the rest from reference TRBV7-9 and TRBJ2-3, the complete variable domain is DTGVSQNPRHKITKRGQNVTFRCDPISEHNRLYWYRQTLGQGPEFLTYFQNEAQLEKSRLLSDRFSAERPKGSFSTLEIQRTEQGDSAMYLCASSSDRGTQYFGPGTRLTVL.

The CDR3 nucleotides are TGTGCCAGTAGTCCCGACTGGCTTACAGGGGAGACCCAGTACTTC. Protein: CASSPDWLTGETQYF. This chain joins TRBV19 and TRBJ2-5, with TRBD1 as a possible D gene (6 bases). This CDR3 is 15 amino acids long. The germline gives CDR1 LNHDA, CDR2 SQIVND (reference sequence). The V end lost 5 bases, the J end lost 5 bases, and 18 bases lay between the germline ends. Drawing the rest from reference TRBV19 and TRBJ2-5, the complete variable domain is DGGITQSPKYLFRKEGQNVTLSCEQNLNHDAMYWYRQDPGQGLRLIYYSQIVNDFQKGDIAEGYSVSREKKESFPLTVTSAQKNPTAFYLCASSPDWLTGETQYFGPGTRLLVL.

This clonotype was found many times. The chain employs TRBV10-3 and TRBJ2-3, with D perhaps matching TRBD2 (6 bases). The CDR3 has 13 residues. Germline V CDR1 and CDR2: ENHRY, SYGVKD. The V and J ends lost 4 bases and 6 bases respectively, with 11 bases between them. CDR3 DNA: TGTGCCATCAGTGGGGACTTGGGGGATACGCAGTATTTT. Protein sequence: CAISGDLGDTQYF.

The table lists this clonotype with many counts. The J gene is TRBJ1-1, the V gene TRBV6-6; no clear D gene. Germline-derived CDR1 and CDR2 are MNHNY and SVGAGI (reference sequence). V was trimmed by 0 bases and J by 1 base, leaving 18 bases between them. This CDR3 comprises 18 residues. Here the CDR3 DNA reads TGTGCCAGCAGTTACTCCACATACCGGACCGGGAGGAACACTGAAGCTTTCTTT. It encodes CASSYSTYRTGRNTEAFF.

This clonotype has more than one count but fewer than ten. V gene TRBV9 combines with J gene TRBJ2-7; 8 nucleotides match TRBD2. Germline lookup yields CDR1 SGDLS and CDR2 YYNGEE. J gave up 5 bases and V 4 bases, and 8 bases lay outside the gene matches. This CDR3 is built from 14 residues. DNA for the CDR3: TGTGCCAGCAGCCCCGCGGGGGGTGATGACGAGCAGTACTTC. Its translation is CASSPAGGDDEQYF.